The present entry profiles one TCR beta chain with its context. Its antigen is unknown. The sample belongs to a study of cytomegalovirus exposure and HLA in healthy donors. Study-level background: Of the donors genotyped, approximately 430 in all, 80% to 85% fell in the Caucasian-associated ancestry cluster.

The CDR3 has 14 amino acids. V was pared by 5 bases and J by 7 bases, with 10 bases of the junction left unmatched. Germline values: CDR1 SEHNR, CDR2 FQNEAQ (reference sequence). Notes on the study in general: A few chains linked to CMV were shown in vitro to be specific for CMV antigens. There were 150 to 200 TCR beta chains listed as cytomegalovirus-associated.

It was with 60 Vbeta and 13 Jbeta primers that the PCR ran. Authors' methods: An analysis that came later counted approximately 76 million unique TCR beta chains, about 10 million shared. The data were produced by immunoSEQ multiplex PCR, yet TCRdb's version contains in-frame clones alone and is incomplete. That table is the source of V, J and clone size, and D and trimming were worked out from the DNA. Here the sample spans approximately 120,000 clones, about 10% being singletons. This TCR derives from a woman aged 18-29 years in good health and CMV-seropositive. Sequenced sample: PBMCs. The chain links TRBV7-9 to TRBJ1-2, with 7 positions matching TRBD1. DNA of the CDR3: TGTGCCAGCAGCCCGGGACAGTTGGTGGGTGGCTACACCTTC. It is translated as CASSPGQLVGGYTF.